Listed here are 8 T cell receptor beta chains from one sample, sequenced in a study of blood T cell repertoires in COVID-19. The data were produced by immunoSEQ multiplex PCR, yet TCRdb's version contains in-frame clones alone and is incomplete. Of 150,000 or so clones in the sample, nearly 80% were seen once. Sequencing was performed on PBMCs or T cells enriched from blood (not recorded which). The receptor set was obtained from a woman between 50 and 59 years old who had recovered from COVID-19.

The sample holds a few counts of this clone. The chain combines TRBV20-1 with TRBJ2-1; TRBD2 is a possible D gene (6 bases). Deletions cut 3 bases from V and 0 bases from J, with 12 bases between. The CDR3 contains 15 residues. Germline-derived CDR1 and CDR2 are DFQATT and SNEGSKA (reference sequence). The CDR3 here is CSASVADLSYNEQFF. CDR3 nucleotides: TGCAGTGCTAGTGTAGCGGACCTCTCCTACAATGAGCAGTTCTTC.

Here the CDR3 DNA reads TGCAGTGCTCCGAATTCACCCCTCCACTTT. It translates to CSAPNSPLHF. The V call is TRBV20-1, the J call TRBJ1-6, with D uncertain. The V gene's germline CDR1 is DFQATT and CDR2 SNEGSKA (reference sequence). V lost 5 bases, J lost 7 bases, and 3 bases lay in between. The CDR3 length is 10 residues.

This chain links TRBV5-5 with TRBJ2-7; tentative D call: TRBD1 (5 bases). V lost 1 base, J lost 0 bases, and 11 bases lay in between. Germline V CDR1 and CDR2: SGHKS, YYEKEE (reference sequence). The CDR3 is 15 amino acids. CDR3 amino acids: CASSLTGPSSYEQYF. CDR3 DNA: TGTGCCAGCAGCTTGACAGGACCGTCCTCCTACGAGCAGTACTTC.

This clone came up a few times. V is TRBV5-5 and J is TRBJ1-5, with D possibly matching TRBD1 (6 bases). V lost 4 bases to trimming and J lost 6 bases, with 17 bases between them. The CDR3 extends over 15 amino acids. In germline, CDR1 is SGHKS, CDR2 YYEKEE (reference sequence). CDR3 DNA sequence: TGTGCCAGCAGCCGACAGGATGGAGGCACTCAGCCCCAGCATTTT. Protein sequence: CASSRQDGGTQPQHF.

This chain's CDR3 is CASSPYYGTGTQETQYF. CDR3 DNA: TGTGCCAGCAGCCCTTATTACGGGACAGGGACACAAGAGACCCAGTACTTC. J is TRBJ2-5 and V is TRBV3-1 (or the pseudogene TRBV3-2); TRBD1 agrees at 9 bases. V gave up 4 bases and J gave up 2 bases; unmatched junction bases: 11. CDR1 LGHDT and CDR2 YNNKEL come from the germline V gene (reference sequence). The CDR3 length is 17 residues.

The rearrangement joins TRBV18 to TRBJ2-7; 7 bases align to TRBD1. CDR1 is KGHSH, CDR2 LQKENI, per germline. Trimming took 0 bases from V and 3 from J; bases not matched to a gene: 2. The CDR3 sequence is 14 residues long. CDR3 nucleotides: TGTGCCAGCTCACCACCGGGACAGATCTACGAGCAGTACTTC. Translated, it gives CASSPPGQIYEQYF. The variable domain in full, with the rest retrieved from reference TRBV18 and TRBJ2-7, is NAGVMQNPRHLVRRRGQEARLRCSPMKGHSHVYWYRQLPEEGLKFMVYLQKENIIDESGMPKERFSAEFPKEGPSILRIQQVVRGDSAAYFCASSPPGQIYEQYFGPGTRLTVT.

The V and J genes are TRBV29-1 and TRBJ2-5, with D possibly TRBD2 on 6 matching bases. Germline CDR1 SQVTM, CDR2 ANQGSEA. Trimming cost V 3 bases and J 5 bases, with 16 bases left between them. The CDR3 spans 14 residues. The DNA of the CDR3 is TGCAGCGTTGATAGGGTTGTGGGGAGGGAGACCCAGTACTTC. It translates to CSVDRVVGRETQYF.

The rearrangement joins TRBV15 to TRBJ1-5; 11 bases agree with TRBD1. The CDR3 spans 17 residues. Germline CDR1 is LNHNV and CDR2 is YYDKDF (reference sequence). V gave up 1 base and J gave up 9 bases; unmatched junction bases: 11. DNA of the CDR3: TGTGCCACCAGCAGAGCTCCCGGGACAGGGGGGAGGAGGCCCCAGCATTTT. Its protein product is CATSRAPGTGGRRPQHF.